Below are 2 T cell receptor beta chains sequenced from a single sample in a study of shared clonotypes between healthy human individuals. Data came from immunoSEQ multiplex PCR; TCRdb stores just in-frame clones and leaves some out. The data contain about 2.1 million clones, just under 95% of them singletons. Terminally differentiated effector memory CD45RA+ cells were excluded from the naive CD8 cells, which were CD45RO-negative and positively selected for CCR7. Input material: naive CD8+ T cells from PBMCs. The origin of the receptors is a man younger than 30 in good health. Some clones in this sample may be carry-over from other donors' samples.

This chain uses TRBV7-9 with TRBJ2-3; TRBD2 is a possible D gene (5 bases). Deletions cut 6 bases from V and 0 bases from J, with 10 bases between. CDR3 length: 14 residues. Germline loops: CDR1 SEHNR, CDR2 FQNEAQ (reference sequence). CDR3 DNA: TGTGCCAGCAGTCCGCGGGTTAGCACAGATACGCAGTATTTT. Protein product: CASSPRVSTDTQYF.

This sequence joins TRBV27 and TRBJ2-3, with TRBD2 matching over 9 bases. The CDR3 is 16 residues long. Germline V gene sequence: CDR1 MNHEY, CDR2 SMNVEV (reference sequence). Losses at the gene ends were 3 bases for V and 2 bases for J; bases not matched to a gene: 6. The CDR3 protein is CASSFIPSGATDTQYF. For the CDR3, the DNA is TGTGCCAGCAGTTTCATTCCTAGCGGGGCCACAGATACGCAGTATTTT.